The 25 T cell receptor beta chains given below trace back to one sample, sequenced in a study of OX40 agonist ivuxolimab in advanced cancers. Assay used: immunoSEQ multiplex PCR; TCRdb lists only in-frame clones, some missing. The table lists about 7,000 clones, roughly 80% of them singletons. The sequenced sample was CD4+ or CD8+ T cells sorted from blood, obtained in a trial of the OX40 agonist ivuxolimab. The receptors were sampled from an adult with an advanced solid tumor such as melanoma, head and neck, liver or kidney cancer.

The rearrangement links TRBV12-5 to TRBJ2-7, with TRBD1 matching 7 bases. The CDR3 has 17 amino acids. J was trimmed by 4 bases and V by 2 bases; bases with no gene match: 14. Germline V gene sequence: CDR1 LGHNT, CDR2 FRNRAP. The chain's CDR3 is CASGLSDRSNLRYEQYF. The DNA of the CDR3 is TGTGCTAGTGGTTTGTCGGACAGGTCAAACCTTCGGTACGAGCAGTACTTC.

This clone has just a few counts. This sequence joins TRBV6-6 and TRBJ1-2, with unresolved D. Germline lookup yields CDR1 MNHNY and CDR2 SVGAGI (reference sequence). The CDR3 spans 15 residues. Between the trimmed V and J ends, which lost 2 bases and 4 bases, there was a span of 14 bases. The CDR3 DNA is TGTGCCAGCAGTTACGCTATCAAGGGATCCTATGGCTACACCTTC. Its translation: CASSYAIKGSYGYTF.

This clone was observed a few times. The chain employs TRBV7-9 and TRBJ2-1; D remains unclear. CDR3 size: 15 residues. V dropped 2 bases and J dropped 7 bases, with 15 bases sitting between them. CDR1 and CDR2 (germline): SEHNR, FQNEAQ (reference sequence). The DNA of the CDR3 is TGTGCCAGCAGCTTAAATTACCTGGGCCAAAATGAGCAGTTCTTC. Amino acids: CASSLNYLGQNEQFF.

A note on this clone: Other nucleotide sequences in the sample specify the same CDR3. The J gene is TRBJ2-3, the V gene TRBV27; 7 nucleotides align to TRBD2. This CDR3 region has 16 residues. Trimming at V came to 4 bases and at J to 2 bases, leaving 9 bases not matched to a gene. Germline lookup yields CDR1 MNHEY and CDR2 SMNVEV (reference sequence). CDR3 nucleotides: TGTGCCAGCAGTTCACCCCTAGGACTAGTCACAGATACGCAGTATTTT. This encodes CASSSPLGLVTDTQYF.

By its share, this clone is large. The chain employs TRBV11-2 and TRBJ2-7; D not certain. The V end lost 1 base, the J end lost 7 bases, and 8 bases lay between the germline ends. The CDR3 runs to 12 residues. Germline CDR1 and CDR2: SGHAT and FQNNGV. The DNA for the CDR3 is TGTGCCAGCAGCTTAGTATCGTGGGAGCAGTACTTC. This gives the protein CASSLVSWEQYF.

The CDR3 coding sequence is TGTGCCAGCAGTTTATTGGGGACAGGGGGCCCAGATACGCAGTATTTT. Translating gives CASSLLGTGGPDTQYF. The chain has TRBV27 and TRBJ2-3, with TRBD1 matching over 12 bases. V shed 1 base and J 4 bases; nucleotides not matched to a gene: 3. The CDR3 has 16 residues. The germline V gene encodes CDR1 MNHEY and CDR2 SMNVEV (reference sequence).

This clone was counted a few times. The chain recombines TRBV4-1 with TRBJ2-6; D gene ambiguous. The CDR3 spans 16 residues. The V gene lost 0 bases and the J gene lost 2 bases, with 8 bases spanning the gap. Germline V CDR1 and CDR2: MGHRA, YSYEKL. The CDR3 loop is CASSQDQLAGANVLTF. The CDR3 DNA reads as TGCGCCAGCAGCCAAGATCAACTCGCTGGGGCCAACGTCCTGACTTTC.

The V and J genes are TRBV28 and TRBJ2-7, with D possibly TRBD1 on 5 matching bases. Germline V CDR1 and CDR2: MDHEN, SYDVKM. CDR3 length: 13 residues. Trimming removed 5 bases from V and 5 bases from J, with 13 bases in between. CDR3: CASSEDSFHEQYF. The CDR3 nucleotides are TGTGCCAGCAGTGAAGACAGCTTCCACGAGCAGTACTTC.

The chain uses TRBV7-3 and TRBJ2-5, with a possible D match to TRBD2 (7 bases). Per the germline V gene, CDR1 is SGHTA and CDR2 is FQGTGA. There are 15 residues in the CDR3. The V and J ends lost 0 bases and 4 bases respectively, with 12 bases between them. CDR3 protein: CASSLTGGLGETQYF. The DNA for the CDR3 is TGTGCCAGCAGCTTAACGGGGGGGCTTGGAGAGACCCAGTACTTC.

In its sample, this clone was seen once. The chain joins TRBV6-5 to TRBJ1-2, with D tentatively TRBD1 (6 bases). Germline CDR1 MNHEY, CDR2 SVGAGI. The CDR3 covers 13 residues. The V end lost 5 bases, the J end lost 2 bases, and 9 bases lay between the germline ends. In nucleotides, the CDR3 is TGTGCCAGCAGTCAGACAGGAAACTATGGCTACACCTTC. Its protein product is CASSQTGNYGYTF.

The V and J genes are TRBV7-9 and TRBJ1-6; D is perhaps TRBD1 (6 bases). CDR1 SEHNR and CDR2 FQNEAQ come from the germline V gene (reference sequence). Deletions cut 5 bases from V and 0 bases from J, with 14 bases between. CDR3 length: 17 amino acids. The CDR3 nucleotides read TGTGCCAGCAGCGACGGACAGTTAAGCTCCTATAATTCACCCCTCCACTTT. Protein: CASSDGQLSSYNSPLHF.

The chain has TRBV29-1 and TRBJ2-1; D gene ambiguous. The CDR3 contains 11 residues. Germline assignment: CDR1 SQVTM and CDR2 ANQGSEA. Trimming stripped 3 bases from V and 5 bases from J, with 5 bases between. CDR3 loop: CSVDENNEQFF. DNA of the CDR3: TGCAGCGTTGACGAAAACAATGAGCAGTTCTTC.

The chain has TRBV30 and TRBJ2-7; possible D gene TRBD1, 7 bases. The CDR3 loop spans 14 amino acids. Germline lookup yields CDR1 GTSNPN and CDR2 SVGIG (reference sequence). Trimming took 5 bases from V and 5 from J, leaving 19 bases between them. CDR3 nucleotide sequence: TGTGCCTGGGAAATTGACGGAGGGGGCAACGAGCAGTACTTC. Its protein is CAWEIDGGGNEQYF.

V is TRBV6-5 and J is TRBJ1-2; no firm D call. Trimming shortened V by 6 bases and J by 4 bases, and 12 bases separated the two germline ends. The germline CDR1 and CDR2 sequences are MNHEY and SVGAGI. The CDR3 contains 13 residues. This CDR3 is CASSRGIPYGYTF. The CDR3 DNA sequence: TGTGCCAGCAGCCGTGGTATCCCCTATGGCTACACCTTC.

The J gene is TRBJ2-7, the V gene TRBV5-1, with 11 positions matching TRBD1. Germline V CDR1 and CDR2: SGHRS, YFSETQ. CDR3 length: 15 residues. The junction had 4 bases not matched to a gene; V was cut back by 2 bases and J by 3 bases. As DNA, the CDR3 is TGCGCCAGCAGCTTAACCGGGACAGGGGGCTACGAGCAGTACTTC. Protein product: CASSLTGTGGYEQYF.

V and J are TRBV27 and TRBJ2-3; D is ambiguous. CDR1 is MNHEY, CDR2 SMNVEV, per germline (reference sequence). The CDR3 totals 13 residues. V lost 3 bases to trimming and J lost 0 bases, with 4 bases between them. The CDR3 DNA follows: TGTGCCAGCAGTTTCCGAAGCACAGATACGCAGTATTTT. This sequence encodes CASSFRSTDTQYF.

The chain recombines TRBV2 with TRBJ1-2; D call uncertain. Germline V gene sequence: CDR1 SNHLY, CDR2 FYNNEI. Trimming pared 6 bases from V and 8 bases from J, leaving 7 bases between. The length of the CDR3 is 10 residues. CDR3 in amino acids: CASSANGYTF. The CDR3 DNA reads TGTGCCAGCAGCGCTAACGGCTACACCTTC.

The gene calls are TRBV9 and TRBJ2-1, with 9 bases fitting TRBD2. The CDR3 runs to 15 residues. V was pared by 0 bases and J by 3 bases, with 1 base of the junction left unmatched. Germline lookup yields CDR1 SGDLS and CDR2 YYNGEE. CDR3 residues: CASSVGGGGYNEQFF. The CDR3 coding sequence is TGTGCCAGCAGCGTAGGCGGGGGGGGCTACAATGAGCAGTTCTTC.

The V gene is TRBV7-9, the J gene TRBJ1-4; D is perhaps TRBD1 (5 bases). The germline gives CDR1 SEHNR, CDR2 FQNEAQ (reference sequence). Deletions cut 5 bases from V and 5 bases from J, with 21 bases between. The CDR3 consists of 17 residues. CDR3 in DNA: TGTGCCAGCAGCAGATGGGACGGAGCCTCGGGGAATGAAAAACTGTTTTTT. Its translation: CASSRWDGASGNEKLFF.

The CDR3 DNA reads TGTGCCAGCAGCACAAGCACGACAGCCTACGAGCAGTACTTC. This encodes CASSTSTTAYEQYF. This chain uses TRBV7-9 with TRBJ2-7; D possibly corresponds to TRBD1 (5 bases). Germline CDR1 reads SEHNR; CDR2 reads FQNEAQ (reference sequence). Trimming stripped 5 bases from V and 2 bases from J, with 13 bases between. This CDR3 is 14 amino acids long. Filled out from reference TRBV7-9 and TRBJ2-7, the complete variable domain reads DTGVSQNPRHKITKRGQNVTFRCDPISEHNRLYWYRQTLGQGPEFLTYFQNEAQLEKSRLLSDRFSAERPKGSFSTLEIQRTEQGDSAMYLCASSTSTTAYEQYFGPGTRLTVT.

This chain connects TRBV5-4 to TRBJ2-1, with 11 bases lining up with TRBD1. The germline V gene encodes CDR1 SGHNT and CDR2 YYREEE (reference sequence). Trimming removed 4 bases from V and 9 bases from J; junction bases left unmatched: 6. The CDR3 is 14 amino acids. The CDR3, as DNA: TGTGCCAGCAGCAAAGGACAGGGGGCCCTTGAGCAGTTCTTC. This codes for CASSKGQGALEQFF.

The chain has TRBV5-5 and TRBJ2-5; tentatively, D is TRBD1 or TRBD2 (6 bases each). Germline V gives CDR1 SGHKS, CDR2 YYEKEE (reference sequence). This CDR3 is 13 amino acids long. V lost 1 base, J lost 5 bases, and 9 bases lay in between. In nucleotides, the CDR3 is TGTGCCAGCAGCTTGACAGGGAGGGAGACCCAGTACTTC. Translating gives CASSLTGRETQYF.

The J gene is TRBJ2-5, the V gene TRBV30; D gene unclear. The CDR3 has 14 residues. Between the trimmed V and J ends, which lost 3 bases and 0 bases, there was a span of 11 bases. Germline assignment: CDR1 GTSNPN and CDR2 SVGIG (reference sequence). This CDR3 is CAWRLGTYQETQYF. CDR3 nucleotides: TGTGCCTGGAGACTCGGAACGTACCAAGAGACCCAGTACTTC.

A single count supports this clone. The chain is built from TRBV6-6 and TRBJ2-1; no reliable D call. Germline CDR1 reads MNHNY; CDR2 reads SVGAGI (reference sequence). Trimming shortened V by 0 bases and J by 7 bases, and 4 bases separated the two germline ends. This CDR3 region has 12 residues. CDR3: CASSYSRNEQFF. CDR3 DNA: TGTGCCAGCAGTTACTCCAGGAATGAGCAGTTCTTC.

This clone appeared once. The chain is built from TRBV9 and TRBJ1-1; 7 bases line up with TRBD1. Germline V CDR1 and CDR2: SGDLS, YYNGEE. The CDR3 totals 15 residues. The J segment lost 0 bases and the V segment lost 3 bases, leaving 5 bases of the junction unmatched. The CDR3 DNA reads as TGTGCCAGCAGCGCTCCCGGGACAGTGAACACTGAAGCTTTCTTT. Translated: CASSAPGTVNTEAFF.